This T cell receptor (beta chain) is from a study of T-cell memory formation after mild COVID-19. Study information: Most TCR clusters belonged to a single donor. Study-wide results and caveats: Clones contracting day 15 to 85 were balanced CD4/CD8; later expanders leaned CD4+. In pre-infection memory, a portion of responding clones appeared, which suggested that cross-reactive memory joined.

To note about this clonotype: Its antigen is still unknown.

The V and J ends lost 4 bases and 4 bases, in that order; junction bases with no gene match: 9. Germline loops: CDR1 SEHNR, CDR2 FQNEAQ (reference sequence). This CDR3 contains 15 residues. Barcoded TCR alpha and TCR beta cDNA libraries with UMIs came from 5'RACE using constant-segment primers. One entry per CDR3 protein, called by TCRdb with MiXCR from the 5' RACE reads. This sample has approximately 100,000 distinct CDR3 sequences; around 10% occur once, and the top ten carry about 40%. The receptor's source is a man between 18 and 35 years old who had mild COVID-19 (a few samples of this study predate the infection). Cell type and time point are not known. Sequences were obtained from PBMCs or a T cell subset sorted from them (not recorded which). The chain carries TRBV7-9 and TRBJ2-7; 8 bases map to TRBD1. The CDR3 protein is CASSSPGQEDYEQYF. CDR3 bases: TGTGCCAGCAGCTCCCCGGGACAGGAGGATTACGAGCAGTACTTC.